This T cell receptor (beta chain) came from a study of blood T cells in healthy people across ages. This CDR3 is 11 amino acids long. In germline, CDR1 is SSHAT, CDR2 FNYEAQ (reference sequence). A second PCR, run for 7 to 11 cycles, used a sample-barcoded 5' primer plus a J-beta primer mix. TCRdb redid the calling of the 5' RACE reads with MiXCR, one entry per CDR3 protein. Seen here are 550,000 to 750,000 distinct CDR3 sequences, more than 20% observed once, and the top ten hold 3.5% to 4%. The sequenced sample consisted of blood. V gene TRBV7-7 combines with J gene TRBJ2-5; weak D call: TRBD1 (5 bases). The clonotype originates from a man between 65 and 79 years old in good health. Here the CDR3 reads CATRVEETQYF. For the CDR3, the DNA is TGTGCTACCAGGGTTGAAGAGACCCAGTACTTC. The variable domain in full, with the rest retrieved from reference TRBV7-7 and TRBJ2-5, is GAGVSQSPRYKVTKRGQDVTLRCDPISSHATLYWYQQALGQGPEFLTYFNYEAQPDKSGLPSDRFSAERPEGSISTLTIQRTEQRDSAMYRCATRVEETQYFGPGTRLLVL.